This entry lists 17 T cell receptor beta chains sequenced from one sample in a study of response to subunit inactivated influenza vaccine. One entry per CDR3 protein, called by TCRdb with MiXCR from the RT-PCR reads. The data hold 650,000 or so distinct CDR3 sequences, with 12% to 15% observed a single time. The sequences come from PBMCs from blood, collected 14 days before vaccination. The receptors come from a man aged 45 to 65 who received an inactivated influenza vaccine.

This clonotype was seen many times. Sequence at one end of the junction differs from germline and may be a read error. This sequence joins TRBV29-1 and TRBJ2-1, with D uncertain. The CDR3 has 11 amino acids. CDR1 is SQVTM, CDR2 ANQGSEA, per germline. This CDR3 reads CSVQEYNEQFF. The DNA of the CDR3 is TGCAGCGTTCAAGAATACAATGAGCAGTTCTTC.

V usage is TRBV7-9 and J usage is TRBJ2-5; 12 bases align to TRBD1. The germline gives CDR1 SEHNR, CDR2 FQNEAQ (reference sequence). The CDR3 loop spans 16 amino acids. J gave up 5 bases and V 6 bases, and 10 bases lay outside the gene matches. CDR3 residues: CASSSAGTGGLETQYF. The CDR3 nucleotides are TGTGCCAGCAGTTCTGCTGGGACAGGGGGCCTGGAGACCCAGTACTTC.

The rearrangement joins TRBV12-3 or TRBV12-4 to TRBJ2-3; TRBD2 aligns across 8 bases. Unmatched junction bases numbered 0, after V lost 2 bases and J lost 5 bases. This CDR3 contains 13 residues. Here the CDR3 reads CASSLSGGDTQYF. As DNA, the CDR3 is TGTGCCAGCAGTTTAAGCGGGGGAGATACGCAGTATTTT.

The chain is built from TRBV5-1 and TRBJ1-6; 11 bases are shared with TRBD1. The V gene end was trimmed by 4 bases and the J gene end by 10 bases; junction bases not matched to a gene: 4. Germline CDR1 is SGHRS and CDR2 is YFSETQ. The CDR3 has 14 residues. The CDR3 nucleotides are TGCGCCAGCAGCCAAAGGACAGGGGGCTCACCCCTCCACTTT. Translating it yields CASSQRTGGSPLHF.

The chain is built from TRBV7-2 and TRBJ2-3; 7 bases fit TRBD2. V dropped 4 bases and J dropped 4; count of bases not matched to a gene: 8. The CDR3 length is 15 residues. Germline-derived CDR1 and CDR2 are SGHTA and FQGNSA. Here the CDR3 reads CASSSGLVWADTQYF. For the CDR3, the DNA is TGTGCCAGCAGCTCCGGACTAGTTTGGGCAGATACGCAGTATTTT. Complete variable domain (other parts from reference TRBV7-2 and TRBJ2-3): GAGVSQSPSNKVTEKGKDVELRCDPISGHTALYWYRQSLGQGLEFLIYFQGNSAPDKSGLPSDRFSAERTGGSVSTLTIQRTQQEDSAVYLCASSSGLVWADTQYFGPGTRLTVL.

This clonotype came up many times. The chain joins TRBV11-1 to TRBJ2-1, with 7 bases fitting TRBD1. Germline V gene sequence: CDR1 SGHAT, CDR2 FQDESV (reference sequence). The CDR3 loop spans 16 amino acids. V lost 0 bases, J lost 1 base, and 3 bases stayed unmatched. In DNA form, the CDR3 reads TGTGCCAGCAGCTTAGCGGGGACAGTTTCCTACAATGAGCAGTTCTTC. Amino acids: CASSLAGTVSYNEQFF.

This chain connects TRBV25-1 to TRBJ2-1; unclear D gene. In germline, CDR1 is MGHDK, CDR2 SYGVNS. The germline V and J ends were trimmed by 6 bases and 2 bases, with 11 bases remaining between them. The CDR3 spans 14 residues. CDR3 amino acids: CASSPDGPYNEQFF. The CDR3 DNA sequence: TGTGCCAGCAGCCCGGACGGGCCCTACAATGAGCAGTTCTTC.

The sample holds many counts of this clonotype. This chain connects TRBV12-3 or TRBV12-4 to TRBJ2-2; D possibly corresponds to TRBD1 (6 bases). CDR3 length: 12 residues. V was cut by 6 bases and J by 5 bases, with 7 bases left in between. In nucleotides, the CDR3 is TGTGCCAGCAGCCAGGGGACCGGGGAGCTGTTTTTT. Its protein is CASSQGTGELFF.

A few counts support this clonotype. The genes are TRBV6-2 or TRBV6-3 and TRBJ2-2, with 11 bases aligning to TRBD2. Germline V CDR1 and CDR2: MNHEY, SVGEGT. V dropped 7 bases and J dropped 1; count of bases not matched to a gene: 5. The CDR3 consists of 16 residues. The CDR3 DNA reads TGTGCCAGCAATCCTAGCGGGAGGAGGAACACCGGGGAGCTGTTTTTT. Amino acids: CASNPSGRRNTGELFF.

This clonotype has more than one count but fewer than ten. J is TRBJ2-1 and V is TRBV2, with D possibly being TRBD2 (5 bases). The germline CDR1 and CDR2 sequences are SNHLY and FYNNEI. This CDR3 contains 16 residues. Deletions cut 7 bases from V and 8 bases from J, with 24 bases between. CDR3 sequence reads: CASNPLHRGGTDEQFF. In nucleotides, the CDR3 is TGTGCCAGCAACCCCCTTCATCGGGGTGGAACTGATGAGCAGTTCTTC.

This clonotype was observed a handful of times. The V call is TRBV20-1, the J call TRBJ2-3, with 10 nucleotides matching TRBD2. CDR1 and CDR2 (germline): DFQATT, SNEGSKA (reference sequence). The V gene end was trimmed by 6 bases and the J gene end by 3 bases; junction bases not matched to a gene: 15. The CDR3 covers 17 residues. The CDR3 loop is CSASKAGGSLITDTQYF. CDR3 DNA sequence: TGCAGTGCCTCCAAAGCGGGAGGGAGTTTGATTACAGATACGCAGTATTTT.

This clonotype has a handful of counts. V and J are TRBV28 and TRBJ2-1, with D possibly called TRBD1 or TRBD2 (5 bases each). Germline lookup yields CDR1 MDHEN and CDR2 SYDVKM. Trimming cost V 5 bases and J 10 bases, with 24 bases left between them. The CDR3 contains 16 residues. The CDR3 protein is CASSGLRDHSAREQFF. The CDR3, as DNA: TGTGCCAGCAGTGGCCTCCGGGACCATTCTGCCAGGGAGCAGTTCTTC.

This sequence joins TRBV20-1 and TRBJ2-7; 8 bases align to TRBD2. CDR1 and CDR2 from the germline V gene are DFQATT and SNEGSKA (reference sequence). The trim removed 8 bases at V and 5 bases at J, leaving 11 bases unmatched. This CDR3 comprises 13 residues. CDR3 sequence: CSTYREGHNEQYF. The CDR3 DNA reads TGCAGTACCTATCGGGAGGGCCATAACGAGCAGTACTTC.

The chain uses TRBV29-1 and TRBJ2-5, with D unresolved. The CDR3 contains 11 residues. The V end was cut by 3 bases, the J end by 7 bases, with 9 bases between. Germline lookup yields CDR1 SQVTM and CDR2 ANQGSEA. CDR3 nucleotides: TGCAGCGTTGACCACGCTCGGACCCAGTACTTC. Protein: CSVDHARTQYF.

This clonotype came up many times. For the CDR3, the DNA is TGCAGCGTGGCGGTTGGCCAGGCGGAATCCGAGCAGTACTTC. Translated, it gives CSVAVGQAESEQYF. V is TRBV29-1 and J is TRBJ2-7; D remains unclear. In germline, CDR1 is SQVTM, CDR2 ANQGSEA. There are 14 residues in the CDR3. V was cut by 6 bases and J by 6 bases, with 21 bases left in between.

This clonotype was seen only a few times. V and J are TRBV7-2 and TRBJ1-6; maybe TRBD1 (5 bases). CDR1 and CDR2 (germline): SGHTA, FQGNSA. This CDR3 comprises 15 residues. V lost 1 base, J lost 10 bases, and 14 bases lay in between. Here the CDR3 DNA reads TGTGCCAGCAGCTTAGTGGGGACCCCGGGATCACCCCTCCACTTT. It is translated as CASSLVGTPGSPLHF. The full variable domain, rest sourced from reference TRBV7-2 and TRBJ1-6, is GAGVSQSPSNKVTEKGKDVELRCDPISGHTALYWYRQSLGQGLEFLIYFQGNSAPDKSGLPSDRFSAERTGGSVSTLTIQRTQQEDSAVYLCASSLVGTPGSPLHFGNGTRLTVT.

The chain is built from TRBV2 and TRBJ2-5; D gene unclear. Per germline, CDR1 SNHLY and CDR2 FYNNEI. The CDR3 covers 13 residues. Trimming removed 9 bases from V and 0 bases from J, with 11 bases in between. CDR3 DNA: TGTGCCAGTAACTACTGGTACCAAGAGACCCAGTACTTC. Residues: CASNYWYQETQYF.